The next 10 T cell receptor beta chains were all read from a single sample in a study of CD8 T cells in Susac syndrome. Reverse transcription used roughly 0.45 to 1 ug RNA and random hexamers. MiXCR, run by TCRdb on the immunoSEQ multiplex PCR reads, gives a single entry per CDR3 protein. The sample yields about 180,000 distinct CDR3 sequences, roughly 94% seen once. Source material: CD4+ T cells from PBMCs. The receptors derive from a human donor with Susac syndrome.

This chain links TRBV28 with TRBJ1-2; 8 nucleotides match TRBD1. Trimming at V came to 5 bases and at J to 4 bases, leaving 6 bases not matched to a gene. CDR1 and CDR2 from the germline V gene are MDHEN and SYDVKM. The CDR3 covers 14 residues. The CDR3 sequence is CASSISTGVYGYTF. As DNA, the CDR3 is TGTGCCAGCAGTATATCGACAGGGGTCTATGGCTACACCTTC.

This chain links TRBV5-1 with TRBJ2-6; D is undetermined. CDR1 is SGHRS and CDR2 is YFSETQ in the germline V gene. This CDR3 has 15 residues. V was shortened by 0 bases and J by 2 bases, with 6 bases between the two germline ends. Written as DNA, the CDR3 is TGCGCCAGCAGCTTGGAGTGGGCTGGGGCCAACGTCCTGACTTTC. Translating gives CASSLEWAGANVLTF.

This chain links TRBV25-1 with TRBJ2-7; D is unclear. Between the trimmed V and J ends, which lost 5 bases and 6 bases, there was a span of 14 bases. The CDR3 is 13 residues long. Looked up from germline, CDR1 is MGHDK and CDR2 is SYGVNS. The CDR3 nucleotides read TGTGCCAGCAGTACTACCGGGTATACCGAGCAGTACTTC. Amino acids: CASSTTGYTEQYF.

V and J are TRBV19 and TRBJ1-2; TRBD1 aligns across 10 bases. CDR3 length equals 13 residues. V dropped 6 bases and J dropped 8; count of bases not matched to a gene: 6. CDR1 is LNHDA, CDR2 SQIVND, per germline (reference sequence). CDR3 in DNA: TGTGCCAGTAGCCCAGACAGGGGGCAAGGCTACACCTTC. It yields the protein CASSPDRGQGYTF.

The chain uses TRBV10-3 and TRBJ2-1; 13 bases match TRBD2. Per germline, CDR1 ENHRY and CDR2 SYGVKD. V was clipped by 6 bases and J by 8 bases; unmatched bases: 4. CDR3 size: 14 residues. For the CDR3, the DNA is TGTGCCATCAGGGGGACTAGCGGGACGGATGAGCAGTTCTTC. Its translation: CAIRGTSGTDEQFF.

The CDR3 is CASSHRTGVYGYTF. The CDR3 DNA reads TGTGCCAGCAGCCACCGGACAGGCGTCTATGGCTACACCTTC. The rearrangement joins TRBV7-9 to TRBJ1-2, with 7 bases identical to TRBD1. Unmatched junction bases numbered 7, after V lost 5 bases and J lost 4 bases. In germline, CDR1 is SEHNR, CDR2 FQNEAQ (reference sequence). The CDR3 spans 14 residues.

The genes are TRBV20-1 and TRBJ1-5; maybe TRBD1 (5 bases). The germline CDR1 and CDR2 sequences are DFQATT and SNEGSKA (reference sequence). V lost 6 bases, J lost 5 bases, and 14 bases lay in between. The CDR3 consists of 13 residues. CDR3 protein: CSALGAVYQPQHF. The DNA for the CDR3 is TGCAGTGCCCTCGGGGCAGTATATCAGCCCCAGCATTTT.

The rearrangement uses TRBV12-3 or TRBV12-4 and TRBJ2-4; 14 positions agree with TRBD2. V gave up 5 bases and J gave up 8 bases; unmatched junction bases: 8. The CDR3 length is 16 residues. This CDR3 is CASSETSGGAGDIQYF. The CDR3, as DNA: TGTGCCAGCAGTGAGACTAGCGGGGGGGCAGGGGACATTCAGTACTTC.

This chain connects TRBV20-1 to TRBJ2-3, with D possibly matching TRBD1 (6 bases). Germline V gene lookup returns CDR1 DFQATT and CDR2 SNEGSKA (reference sequence). V was clipped by 0 bases and J by 5 bases, with 15 bases between them. This CDR3 comprises 15 residues. The CDR3 region has the DNA TGCAGTGCTAGAGATTTGGCAGGGGCGATAGATACGCAGTATTTT. Its protein product is CSARDLAGAIDTQYF.

Written as DNA, the CDR3 is TGTGCCAGCAGCCAAGGGACGGCTCACGGCTACACCTTC. Translated: CASSQGTAHGYTF. This chain connects TRBV3-1 to TRBJ1-2; D gene unclear. V was shortened by 1 base and J by 8 bases, with 11 bases between the two germline ends. Germline V gene lookup returns CDR1 LGHDT and CDR2 YNNKEL (reference sequence). CDR3 size: 13 residues.